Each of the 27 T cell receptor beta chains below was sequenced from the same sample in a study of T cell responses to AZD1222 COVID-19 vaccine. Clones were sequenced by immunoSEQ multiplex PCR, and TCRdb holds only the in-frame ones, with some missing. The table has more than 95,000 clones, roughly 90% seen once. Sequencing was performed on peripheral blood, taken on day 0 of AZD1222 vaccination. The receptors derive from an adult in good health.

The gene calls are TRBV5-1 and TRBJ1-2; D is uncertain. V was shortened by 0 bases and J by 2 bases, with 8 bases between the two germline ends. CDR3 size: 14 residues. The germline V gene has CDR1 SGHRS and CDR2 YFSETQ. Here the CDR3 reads CASSLGVANYGYTF. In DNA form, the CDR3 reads TGCGCCAGCAGCTTGGGGGTTGCGAACTATGGCTACACCTTC.

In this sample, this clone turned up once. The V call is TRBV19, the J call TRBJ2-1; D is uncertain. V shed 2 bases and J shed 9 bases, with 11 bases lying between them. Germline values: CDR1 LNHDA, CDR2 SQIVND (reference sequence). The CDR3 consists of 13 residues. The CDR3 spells CASSIRAVGEQFF. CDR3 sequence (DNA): TGTGCCAGTAGTATAAGAGCTGTGGGTGAGCAGTTCTTC.

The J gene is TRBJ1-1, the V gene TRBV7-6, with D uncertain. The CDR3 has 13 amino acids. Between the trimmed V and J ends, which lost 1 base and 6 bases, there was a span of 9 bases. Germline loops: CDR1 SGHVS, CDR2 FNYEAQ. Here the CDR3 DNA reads TGTGCCAGCAGCTTAGAGTCCTCTGCTGAAGCTTTCTTT. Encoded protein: CASSLESSAEAFF. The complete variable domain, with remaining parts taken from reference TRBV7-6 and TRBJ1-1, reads GAGVSQSPRYKVTKRGQDVALRCDPISGHVSLYWYRQALGQGPEFLTYFNYEAQQDKSGLPNDRFSAERPEGSISTLTIQRTEQRDSAMYRCASSLESSAEAFFGQGTRLTVV.

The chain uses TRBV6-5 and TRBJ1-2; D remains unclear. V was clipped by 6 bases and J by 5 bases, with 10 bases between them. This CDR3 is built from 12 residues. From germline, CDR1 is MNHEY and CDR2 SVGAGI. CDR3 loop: CASREWEYGYTF. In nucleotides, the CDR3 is TGTGCCAGCAGGGAGTGGGAGTATGGCTACACCTTC.

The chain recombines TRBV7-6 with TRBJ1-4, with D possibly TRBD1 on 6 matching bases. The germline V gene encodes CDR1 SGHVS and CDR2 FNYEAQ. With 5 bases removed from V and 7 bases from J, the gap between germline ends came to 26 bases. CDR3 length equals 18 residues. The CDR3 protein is CASSTRLEGGGNGEKLFF. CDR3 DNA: TGTGCCAGCAGCACCCGGTTAGAGGGGGGGGGCAACGGTGAAAAACTGTTTTTT.

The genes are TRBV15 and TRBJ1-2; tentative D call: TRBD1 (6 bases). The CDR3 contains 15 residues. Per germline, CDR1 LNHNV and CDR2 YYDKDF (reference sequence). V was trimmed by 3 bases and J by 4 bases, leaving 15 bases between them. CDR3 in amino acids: CATSRARTAPYGYTF. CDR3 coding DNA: TGTGCCACCAGCAGGGCACGGACAGCTCCCTATGGCTACACCTTC.

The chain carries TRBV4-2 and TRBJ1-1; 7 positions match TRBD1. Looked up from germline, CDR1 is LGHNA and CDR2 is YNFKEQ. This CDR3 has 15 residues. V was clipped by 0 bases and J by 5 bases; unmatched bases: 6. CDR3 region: CASSQDIGGSTEAFF. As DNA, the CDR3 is TGTGCCAGCAGCCAAGATATAGGGGGCTCGACTGAAGCTTTCTTT.

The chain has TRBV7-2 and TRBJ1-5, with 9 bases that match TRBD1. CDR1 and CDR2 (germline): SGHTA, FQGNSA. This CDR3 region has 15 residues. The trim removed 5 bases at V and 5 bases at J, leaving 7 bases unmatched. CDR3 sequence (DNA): TGTGCCAGCAGCCATAGGACAGGGGACCATCAGCCCCAGCATTTT. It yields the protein CASSHRTGDHQPQHF.

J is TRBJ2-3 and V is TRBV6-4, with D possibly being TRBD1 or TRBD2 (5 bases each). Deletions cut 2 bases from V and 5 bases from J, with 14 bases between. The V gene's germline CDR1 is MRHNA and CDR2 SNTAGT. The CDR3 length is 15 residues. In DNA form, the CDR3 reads TGTGCCAGCAGTGACCGAGTGGGGGAAGTAGATACGCAGTATTTT. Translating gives CASSDRVGEVDTQYF.

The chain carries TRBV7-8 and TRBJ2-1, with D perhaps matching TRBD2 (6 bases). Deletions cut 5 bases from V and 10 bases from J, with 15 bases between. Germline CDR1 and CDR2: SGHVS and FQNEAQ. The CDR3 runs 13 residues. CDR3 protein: CASSDGRGGEQFF. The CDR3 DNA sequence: TGTGCCAGCAGCGATGGGCGGGGTGGCGAGCAGTTCTTC.

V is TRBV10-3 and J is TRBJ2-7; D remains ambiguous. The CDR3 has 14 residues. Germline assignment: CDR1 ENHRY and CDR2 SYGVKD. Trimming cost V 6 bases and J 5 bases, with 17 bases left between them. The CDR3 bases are TGTGCCATCAGAAACGGGCCCGCCGCTGACGAGCAGTACTTC. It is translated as CAIRNGPAADEQYF.

The CDR3 loop reads CATGITSYNEQFF. DNA for the CDR3: TGTGCCACCGGGATCACGTCCTACAATGAGCAGTTCTTC. The rearrangement links TRBV6-5 to TRBJ2-1; D might be TRBD2 (5 bases). Germline values: CDR1 MNHEY, CDR2 SVGAGI. CDR3 length: 13 amino acids. V was pared by 10 bases and J by 1 base, with 11 bases between.

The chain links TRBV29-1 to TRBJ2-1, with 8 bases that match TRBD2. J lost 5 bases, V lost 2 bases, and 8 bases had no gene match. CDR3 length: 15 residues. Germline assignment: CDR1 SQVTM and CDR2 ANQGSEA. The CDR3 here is CSVEPYGGANNEQFF. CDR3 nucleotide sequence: TGCAGCGTTGAACCCTACGGGGGGGCGAACAATGAGCAGTTCTTC.

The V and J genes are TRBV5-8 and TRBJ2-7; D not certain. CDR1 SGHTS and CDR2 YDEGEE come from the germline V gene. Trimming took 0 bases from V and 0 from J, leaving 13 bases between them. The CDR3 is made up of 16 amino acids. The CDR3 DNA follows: TGTGCCAGCAGCTTGGTTGGGGATAGTATCTCCTACGAGCAGTACTTC. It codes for CASSLVGDSISYEQYF.

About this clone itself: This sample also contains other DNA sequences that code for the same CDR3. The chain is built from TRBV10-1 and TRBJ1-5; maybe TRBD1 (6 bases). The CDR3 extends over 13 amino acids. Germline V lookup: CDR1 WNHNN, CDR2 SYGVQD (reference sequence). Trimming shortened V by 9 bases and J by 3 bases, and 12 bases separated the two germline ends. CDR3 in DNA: TGCGCCAGTTCTCAGGGGCTCAATCAGCCCCAGCATTTT. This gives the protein CASSQGLNQPQHF.

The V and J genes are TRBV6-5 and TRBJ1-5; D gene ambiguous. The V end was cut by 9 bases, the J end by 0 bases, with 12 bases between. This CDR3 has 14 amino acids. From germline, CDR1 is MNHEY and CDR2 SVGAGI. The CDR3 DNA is TGTGCCAGTCGTACATCTTATAGCAATCAGCCCCAGCATTTT. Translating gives CASRTSYSNQPQHF.

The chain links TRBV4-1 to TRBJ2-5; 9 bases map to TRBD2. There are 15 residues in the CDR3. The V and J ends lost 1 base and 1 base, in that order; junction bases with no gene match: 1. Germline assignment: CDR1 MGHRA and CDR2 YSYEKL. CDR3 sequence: CASSQVRGGQETQYF. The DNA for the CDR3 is TGCGCCAGCAGCCAAGTGCGGGGGGGCCAAGAGACCCAGTACTTC.

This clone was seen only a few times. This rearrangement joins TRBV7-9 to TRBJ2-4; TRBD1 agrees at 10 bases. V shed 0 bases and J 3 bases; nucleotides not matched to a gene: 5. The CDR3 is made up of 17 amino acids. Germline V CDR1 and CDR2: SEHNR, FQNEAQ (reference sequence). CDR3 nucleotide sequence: TGTGCCAGCAGCTTAGCGGGACAGGGGTATATCAAAAACATTCAGTACTTC. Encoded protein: CASSLAGQGYIKNIQYF. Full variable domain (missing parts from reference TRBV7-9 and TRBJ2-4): DTGVSQNPRHKITKRGQNVTFRCDPISEHNRLYWYRQTLGQGPEFLTYFQNEAQLEKSRLLSDRFSAERPKGSFSTLEIQRTEQGDSAMYLCASSLAGQGYIKNIQYFGAGTRLSVL.

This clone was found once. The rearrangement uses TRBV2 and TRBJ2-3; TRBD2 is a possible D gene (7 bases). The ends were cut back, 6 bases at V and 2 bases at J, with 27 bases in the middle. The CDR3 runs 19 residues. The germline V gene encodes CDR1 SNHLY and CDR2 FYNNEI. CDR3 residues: CASSARLVGGPVPTDTQYF. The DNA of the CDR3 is TGTGCCAGCAGCGCTAGACTAGTGGGGGGGCCAGTCCCCACAGATACGCAGTATTTT. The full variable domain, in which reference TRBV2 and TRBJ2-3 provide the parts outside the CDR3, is EPEVTQTPSHQVTQMGQEVILRCVPISNHLYFYWYRQILGQKVEFLVSFYNNEISEKSEIFDDQFSVERPDGSNFTLKIRSTKLEDSAMYFCASSARLVGGPVPTDTQYFGPGTRLTVL.

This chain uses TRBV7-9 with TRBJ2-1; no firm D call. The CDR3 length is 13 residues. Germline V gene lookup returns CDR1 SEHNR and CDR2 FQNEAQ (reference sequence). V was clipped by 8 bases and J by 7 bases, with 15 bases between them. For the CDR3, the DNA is TGTGCCAGCGGTAACTCGCCAGCGAATGAGCAGTTCTTC. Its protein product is CASGNSPANEQFF.

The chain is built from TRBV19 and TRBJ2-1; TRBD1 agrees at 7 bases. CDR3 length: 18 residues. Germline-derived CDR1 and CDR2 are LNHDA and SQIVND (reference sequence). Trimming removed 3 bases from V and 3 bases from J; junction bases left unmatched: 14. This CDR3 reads CASSMARGRGLVYNEQFF. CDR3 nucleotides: TGTGCCAGTAGTATGGCCAGGGGGAGAGGCCTTGTCTACAATGAGCAGTTCTTC.

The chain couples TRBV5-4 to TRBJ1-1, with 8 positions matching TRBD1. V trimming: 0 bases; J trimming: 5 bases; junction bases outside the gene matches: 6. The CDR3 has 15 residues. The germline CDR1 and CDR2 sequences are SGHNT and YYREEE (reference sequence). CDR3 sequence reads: CASSLDAGGGTEAFF. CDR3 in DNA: TGTGCCAGCAGCTTGGATGCAGGGGGCGGAACTGAAGCTTTCTTT.

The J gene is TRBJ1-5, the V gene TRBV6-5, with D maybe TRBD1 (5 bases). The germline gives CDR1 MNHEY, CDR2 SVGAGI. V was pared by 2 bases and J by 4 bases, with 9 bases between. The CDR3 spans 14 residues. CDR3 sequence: CASSYRRENQPQHF. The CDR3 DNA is TGTGCCAGCAGTTACCGCAGGGAGAATCAGCCCCAGCATTTT.

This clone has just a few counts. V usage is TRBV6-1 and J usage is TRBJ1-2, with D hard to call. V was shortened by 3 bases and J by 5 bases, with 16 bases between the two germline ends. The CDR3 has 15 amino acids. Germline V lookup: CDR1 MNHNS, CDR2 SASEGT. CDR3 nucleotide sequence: TGTGCCAGCAGTGAGCTTAGCGAACCACTATATGGCTACACCTTC. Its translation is CASSELSEPLYGYTF.

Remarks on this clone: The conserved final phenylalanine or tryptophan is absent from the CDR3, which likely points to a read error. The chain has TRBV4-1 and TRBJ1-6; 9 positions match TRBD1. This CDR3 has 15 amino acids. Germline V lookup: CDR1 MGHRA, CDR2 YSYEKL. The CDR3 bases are TGCACCAGCAGCATCCGGACAGGGGCGAATTCACCCCTCCACCTT. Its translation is CTSSIRTGANSPLHL.

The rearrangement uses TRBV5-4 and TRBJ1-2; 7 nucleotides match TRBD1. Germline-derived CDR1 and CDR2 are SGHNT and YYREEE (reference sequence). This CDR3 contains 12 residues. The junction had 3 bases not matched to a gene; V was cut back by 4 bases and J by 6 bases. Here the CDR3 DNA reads TGTGCCAGCAGCCGAACAGGGGATGGCTACACCTTC. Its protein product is CASSRTGDGYTF.

CDR3 coding DNA: TGTGCCAGCTCACCACAGGGCCAGCCGACACCCTACGAGCAGTACTTC. As protein: CASSPQGQPTPYEQYF. The rearrangement joins TRBV18 to TRBJ2-7; no firm D call. Trimming removed 1 base from V and 2 bases from J, with 15 bases in between. This CDR3 has 16 amino acids. The germline gives CDR1 KGHSH, CDR2 LQKENI.